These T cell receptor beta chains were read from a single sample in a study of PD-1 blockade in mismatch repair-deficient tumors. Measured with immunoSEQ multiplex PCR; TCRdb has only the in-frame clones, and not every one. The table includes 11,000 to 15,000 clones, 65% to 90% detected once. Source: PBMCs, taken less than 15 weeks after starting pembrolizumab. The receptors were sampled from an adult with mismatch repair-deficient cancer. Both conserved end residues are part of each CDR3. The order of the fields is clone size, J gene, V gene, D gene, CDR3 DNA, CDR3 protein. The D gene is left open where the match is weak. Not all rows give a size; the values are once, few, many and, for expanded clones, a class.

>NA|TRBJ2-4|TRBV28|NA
TGTGCCAGCGGCTTATGGGGCGAAAACATTCAGTACTTC
CASGLWGENIQYF
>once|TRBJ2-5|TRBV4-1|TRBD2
TGCGCCAGCAGCCACTCCGAGGCGTGGGAGGGGAAGACCCAGTACTTC
CASSHSEAWEGKTQYF
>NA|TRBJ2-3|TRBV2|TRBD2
TGTGCCAGCAGCTGGAGACTAGCTAGCACAGATACGCAGTATTTT
CASSWRLASTDTQYF
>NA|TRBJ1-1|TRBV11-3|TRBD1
TGTGCCAGCAGCTACGGAGACAGGGACACTGAAGCTTTCTTT
CASSYGDRDTEAFF
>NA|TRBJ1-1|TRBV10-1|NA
TGCGCCAGCAGTGAGACGGGGGGCACTGAAGCTTTCTTT
CASSETGGTEAFF
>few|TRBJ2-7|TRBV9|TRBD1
TGTGCCAGCAGCCCAACGACGGGACAGCGCGAGCAGTACTTC
CASSPTTGQREQYF
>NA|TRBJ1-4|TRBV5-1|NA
TGCGCCAGCAGCTTGGGGGGCCGGGAGGGTGAAAAACTGTTTTTT
CASSLGGREGEKLFF
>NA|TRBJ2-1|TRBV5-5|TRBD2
TGTGCCAGCAGCTTGGATCTAGCGGGTTCCAATGAGCAGTTCTTC
CASSLDLAGSNEQFF
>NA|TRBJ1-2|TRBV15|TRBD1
TGTGCCACCAGCAGAGGACAGGGTAGCAACTATGGCTACACCTTC
CATSRGQGSNYGYTF
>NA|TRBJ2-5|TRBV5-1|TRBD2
TGCGCCAGCAGCTGGACTAGCGGGCCGGCCAGGGAGACCCAGTACTTC
CASSWTSGPARETQYF
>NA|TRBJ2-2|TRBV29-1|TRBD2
TGCAGCGTTGAAGAGGGAGGGAAGAACACCGGGGAGCTGTTTTTT
CSVEEGGKNTGELFF
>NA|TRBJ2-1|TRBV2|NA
TGTGCCAGCAGTTATAGCGGTAGCTCCTACAATGAGCAGTTCTTC
CASSYSGSSYNEQFF
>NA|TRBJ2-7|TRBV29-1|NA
TGCAGCGGCGGGACAGCCTACGAGCAGTACTTC
CSGGTAYEQYF
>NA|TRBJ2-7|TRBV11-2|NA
TGTGCCAGCAGCTTCAACAGGGACTACGAGCAGTACTTC
CASSFNRDYEQYF
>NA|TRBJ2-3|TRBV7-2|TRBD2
TGTGCCAGCAGCTGGGGGACTAGCGGGAGTAGCGAGTATTTT
CASSWGTSGSSEYF
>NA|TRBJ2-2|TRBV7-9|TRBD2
TGTGCCAGCAGCGCTCGACCGCTAGCGGGAGGTACCGGGGAGCTGTTTTTT
CASSARPLAGGTGELFF
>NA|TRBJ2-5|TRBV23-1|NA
TGCGCCAGCAGTCAAAGCCCCGGGGAGTGGCTAGAGACCCAGTACTTC
CASSQSPGEWLETQYF
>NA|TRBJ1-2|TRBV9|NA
TGTGCCAGCAGCGTAGAAGGGGTTACGGATGGCTACACCTTC
CASSVEGVTDGYTF
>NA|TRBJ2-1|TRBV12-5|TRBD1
TGTGCTAGTGGACGGGGACAGGGGGCTCGGAATGAGCAGTTCTTC
CASGRGQGARNEQFF
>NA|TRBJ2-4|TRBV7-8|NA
TGTGCCAGCAGCTTAGGCGATCCAAAAAACATTCAGTACTTC
CASSLGDPKNIQYF
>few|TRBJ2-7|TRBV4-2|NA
TGTGCCAGCAGCCAAGATGAGGGTATGGACGAGCAGTACTTC
CASSQDEGMDEQYF
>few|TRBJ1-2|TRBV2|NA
TGTGCCAGCAGACAGGGCAATCGGGGCTACACCTTC
CASRQGNRGYTF
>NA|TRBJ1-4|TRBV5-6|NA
TGTGCCAGCAGCCTGTCACAGCCCGCTGCAACTAATGAAAAACTGTTTTTT
CASSLSQPAATNEKLFF
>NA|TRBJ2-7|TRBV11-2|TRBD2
TGTGCCAGCAGCTTAGAGCCGTCGAGCCTAGCGGGGCTGTACTTC
CASSLEPSSLAGLYF
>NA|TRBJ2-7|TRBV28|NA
TGTGCCAGCACAAGACCGGGAGCCTACGAGCAGTACTTC
CASTRPGAYEQYF
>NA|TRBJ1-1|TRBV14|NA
TGTGCCAGCAGCCAAGCAGAATTTGGAGCTTTCTTT
CASSQAEFGAFF
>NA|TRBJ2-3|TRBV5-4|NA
TGTGCCAGCAGCTTGAAACCGGAGGTGGATACGCAGTATTTT
CASSLKPEVDTQYF
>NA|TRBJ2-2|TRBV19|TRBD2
TGTGCCAGTAGTATCAAGGCTAGCGGGAGGGCCGGGGCGAACACCGGGGAGCTGTTTTTT
CASSIKASGRAGANTGELFF
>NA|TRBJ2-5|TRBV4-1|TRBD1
TGCGCCAGCAGCCCTAACCGGGACAGGGCTCGAGAGACCCAGTACTTC
CASSPNRDRARETQYF
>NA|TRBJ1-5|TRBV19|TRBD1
TGTGCCAGTTCTCGACAGGGGGTCGATCAGCCCCAGCATTTT
CASSRQGVDQPQHF
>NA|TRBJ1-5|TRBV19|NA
TGTGCCAGTACGACGGGACACCGTGGCAATCAGCCCCAGCATTTT
CASTTGHRGNQPQHF
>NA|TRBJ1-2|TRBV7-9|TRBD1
TGTGCCAGCAGCACGCTGGGGACAGCCACTTCTAACTATGGCTACACCTTC
CASSTLGTATSNYGYTF
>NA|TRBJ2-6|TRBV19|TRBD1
TGTGCCAGTAGAGAGGGACAGGGGGCGCGTGGGGCCAACGTCCTGACTTTC
CASREGQGARGANVLTF
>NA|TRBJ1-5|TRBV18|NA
TGTGCCAGCTCACCGTCGGGACTCCCTTGGACCAATCAGCCCCAGCATTTT
CASSPSGLPWTNQPQHF
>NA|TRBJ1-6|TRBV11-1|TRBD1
TGTGCCAGCAGCCGCCGGACAGGGGGCTCTTCACCCCTCCACTTT
CASSRRTGGSSPLHF
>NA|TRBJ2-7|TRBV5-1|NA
TGCGCCAGCAGCATACCGGGAACCTACGAGCAGTACTTC
CASSIPGTYEQYF
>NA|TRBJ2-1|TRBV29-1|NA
TGCAGCGTTGAGCAGGGGTGGGATGAGCAGTTCTTC
CSVEQGWDEQFF
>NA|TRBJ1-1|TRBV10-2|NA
TGCGCCAGCACTGGACAACCTAACACTGAAGCTTTCTTT
CASTGQPNTEAFF
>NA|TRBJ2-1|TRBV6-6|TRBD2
TGTGCCAGCAGTTACCCCCTAGCGGAAGGGGACAATGAGCAGTTCTTC
CASSYPLAEGDNEQFF
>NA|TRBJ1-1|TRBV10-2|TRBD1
TGCGCCAGCGGACGAGGACAGGAGAGTGAAGCTTTCTTT
CASGRGQESEAFF
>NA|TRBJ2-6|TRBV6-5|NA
TGTGCCAGCAGTTACTCGAGGCGCTCTGGGGCCAACGTCCTGACTTTC
CASSYSRRSGANVLTF
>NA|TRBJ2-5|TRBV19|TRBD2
TGTGCCAGTAGTATAGATAGCGGGAGATGGCAAGAGACCCAGTACTTC
CASSIDSGRWQETQYF
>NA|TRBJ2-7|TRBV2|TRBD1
TGTGCCAGCAGTCGTCAGGGGGTAAACTACGAGCAGTACTTC
CASSRQGVNYEQYF
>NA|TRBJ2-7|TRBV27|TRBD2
TGTGCCAGCAGCCCGAGCGGGAGTCCCTACGAGCAGTACTTC
CASSPSGSPYEQYF
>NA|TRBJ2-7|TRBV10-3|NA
TGTGCCATCGGCGAAGGCTTACAGGGTGGGTCGCAGTACTTC
CAIGEGLQGGSQYF
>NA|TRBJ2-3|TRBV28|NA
TGTGCCAGCAGTTTAGCTCAGGGATGGGATACGCAGTATTTT
CASSLAQGWDTQYF
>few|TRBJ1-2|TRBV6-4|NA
TGTGCCAGCAGTCGGACAGCTAACTATGGCTACACCTTC
CASSRTANYGYTF